Each of the 14 T cell receptor beta chains below was sequenced from the same sample in a study of T cell responses to AZD1222 COVID-19 vaccine. This table comes from immunoSEQ multiplex PCR, and its TCRdb copy is limited to in-frame clones, with some not included. Of about 140,000 clones listed, around four fifths are singletons. The sample consisted of peripheral blood, taken on day 0 of AZD1222 vaccination. Every receptor here comes from an adult in good health.

The rearrangement joins TRBV9 to TRBJ2-3; TRBD2 matches at 8 bases. In germline, CDR1 is SGDLS, CDR2 YYNGEE. CDR3 size: 15 residues. The ends lost 3 bases at V and 0 bases at J; junction bases unmatched: 3. The CDR3 region is CASSALAGSTDTQYF. DNA of the CDR3: TGTGCCAGCAGCGCCTTAGCGGGGAGCACAGATACGCAGTATTTT. The full variable domain, its missing parts supplied by reference TRBV9 and TRBJ2-3, is DSGVTQTPKHLITATGQRVTLRCSPRSGDLSVYWYQQSLDQGLQFLIQYYNGEERAKGNILERFSAQQFPDLHSELNLSSLELGDSALYFCASSALAGSTDTQYFGPGTRLTVL.

This chain connects TRBV6-6 to TRBJ2-2; a possible D gene is TRBD1 (6 bases). CDR1 and CDR2 from the germline V gene are MNHNY and SVGAGI (reference sequence). V dropped 2 bases and J dropped 3 bases, with 13 bases sitting between them. The CDR3 is made up of 16 amino acids. The chain's CDR3 is CASSYHSGVDTGELFF. As DNA, the CDR3 is TGTGCCAGCAGTTACCACTCAGGGGTGGACACCGGGGAGCTGTTTTTT.

V and J are TRBV6-5 and TRBJ1-2; weak D call: TRBD1 (6 bases). The germline V gene has CDR1 MNHEY and CDR2 SVGAGI. This CDR3 has 14 residues. Trimming took 5 bases from V and 8 from J, leaving 18 bases between them. CDR3 loop: CASSNDRLAGGYTF. The CDR3 region has the DNA TGTGCCAGCAGTAACGACAGGCTGGCAGGGGGCTACACCTTC.

The gene calls are TRBV18 and TRBJ2-5, with 8 bases that match TRBD1. With V trimmed by 1 base and J by 5 bases, 6 bases remained unmatched. Germline loops: CDR1 KGHSH, CDR2 LQKENI. The CDR3 runs 15 residues. DNA of the CDR3: TGTGCCAGCTCACCACGGGGACAGGTCCTGGAGACCCAGTACTTC. This gives the protein CASSPRGQVLETQYF.

The rearrangement uses TRBV6-1 and TRBJ1-2; D might be TRBD1 (6 bases). This CDR3 has 18 residues. CDR1 is MNHNS, CDR2 SASEGT, per germline. The V gene lost 2 bases and the J gene lost 4 bases, with 23 bases spanning the gap. The CDR3 here is CASSERIPLGGGIYGYTF. DNA of the CDR3: TGTGCCAGCAGTGAAAGGATACCCTTGGGGGGCGGTATCTATGGCTACACCTTC.

This clone has just a few counts. The chain joins TRBV27 to TRBJ2-3; no definite D call. The V gene's germline CDR1 is MNHEY and CDR2 SMNVEV (reference sequence). The CDR3 contains 13 residues. V lost 3 bases and J lost 3, with 7 bases in between. CDR3 protein: CASSFRITDTQYF. CDR3 bases: TGTGCCAGCAGTTTCAGGATTACAGATACGCAGTATTTT.

The V call is TRBV28, the J call TRBJ2-6, with 10 bases fitting TRBD1. Germline V CDR1 and CDR2: MDHEN, SYDVKM. The CDR3 has 17 residues. J gave up 1 base and V 7 bases, and 7 bases lay outside the gene matches. The CDR3 protein is CASTSGQGTSGANVLTF. CDR3 bases: TGTGCCAGCACCTCGGGACAGGGGACGTCTGGGGCCAACGTCCTGACTTTC. Complete variable domain (other parts from reference TRBV28 and TRBJ2-6): DVKVTQSSRYLVKRTGEKVFLECVQDMDHENMFWYRQDPGLGLRLIYFSYDVKMKEKGDIPEGYSVSREKKERFSLILESASTNQTSMYLCASTSGQGTSGANVLTFGAGSRLTVL.

This chain joins TRBV5-1 and TRBJ1-6; D ambiguous. Germline loops: CDR1 SGHRS, CDR2 YFSETQ. V was trimmed by 1 base and J by 7 bases, leaving 9 bases between them. The CDR3 loop spans 14 amino acids. CDR3 amino acids: CASSLSGENSPLHF. In DNA, the CDR3 is TGCGCCAGCAGCTTGTCCGGGGAGAATTCACCCCTCCACTTT.

This sequence joins TRBV5-1 and TRBJ1-4, with TRBD1 as a possible D gene (5 bases). The CDR3 contains 15 residues. Germline V gives CDR1 SGHRS, CDR2 YFSETQ. The V gene lost 0 bases and the J gene lost 7 bases, with 13 bases spanning the gap. The CDR3 DNA reads TGCGCCAGCAGCTTGGCCCTGGGGCGGGGTGAAAAACTGTTTTTT. It yields the protein CASSLALGRGEKLFF.

The rearrangement uses TRBV11-2 and TRBJ1-2; D is possibly TRBD1 (6 bases). CDR1 and CDR2 (germline): SGHAT, FQNNGV. V lost 8 bases to trimming and J lost 5 bases, with 18 bases between them. The CDR3 sequence is 14 residues long. The CDR3 spells CASAPGAGRYGYTF. In nucleotides, the CDR3 is TGTGCCAGCGCTCCGGGGGCGGGAAGGTATGGCTACACCTTC.

The chain couples TRBV28 to TRBJ1-2; D remains ambiguous. V lost 6 bases, J lost 7 bases, and 12 bases lay in between. The length of the CDR3 is 12 residues. CDR1 MDHEN and CDR2 SYDVKM come from the germline V gene. In DNA form, the CDR3 reads TGTGCCAGCAGGGCCTCGATTATTGGCTACACCTTC. This gives the protein CASRASIIGYTF.

Regarding this clone: Sequence at one end of the junction differs from germline and may be a read error. V gene TRBV3-1 (or the pseudogene TRBV3-2) combines with J gene TRBJ1-1; maybe TRBD1 (5 bases). CDR3 length: 15 amino acids. The V gene's germline CDR1 is LGHDT and CDR2 YNNKEL (reference sequence). The CDR3 DNA is TGTGTCAGCAGCCACTACGGGACTCCGCCCAGCGGAGCTTTCTTT. Protein: CVSSHYGTPPSGAFF.

This clone appeared many times. The chain combines TRBV28 with TRBJ2-7; TRBD1 matches 9 bases. Trimming took 6 bases from V and 5 from J; bases not matched to a gene: 8. There are 14 residues in the CDR3. The germline CDR1 and CDR2 sequences are MDHEN and SYDVKM. CDR3 residues: CASRGRQGVNEQYF. The DNA of the CDR3 is TGTGCCAGCAGAGGCCGACAGGGGGTAAACGAGCAGTACTTC.

This clone was counted at least ten times. CDR3 in amino acids: CASHRGANEKLFF. The CDR3 region has the DNA TGTGCCAGCCACAGGGGGGCTAATGAAAAACTGTTTTTT. V usage is TRBV25-1 and J usage is TRBJ1-4; 8 positions match TRBD1. The CDR3 length is 13 residues. The germline V gene encodes CDR1 MGHDK and CDR2 SYGVNS. Unmatched junction bases numbered 2, after V lost 8 bases and J lost 3 bases.